This paragraph covers one T cell receptor (beta chain) sequence. As yet, its antigen is unknown. This sample was taken from a study of cytomegalovirus exposure and HLA in healthy donors. Overall study results and limits: High sensitivity and specificity were reportedly achieved when the classifier diagnosed cytomegalovirus status. Cytomegalovirus association was listed for around 170 TCR beta chains. Most TCR sequences showed up rarely, but some public TCRs showed up in many donors. It was confirmed in vitro that a few of the CMV-associated chains were specific for CMV antigens.

Sequencing used immunoSEQ multiplex PCR; TCRdb keeps in-frame clones, though not all of them. The profile shows approximately 190,000 clones, around 83% of them singletons. The CDR3 is 15 amino acids. Germline V gives CDR1 MNHEY, CDR2 SMNVEV (reference sequence). Trimming cost V 4 bases and J 1 base; bases outside gene matches: 6. Sequencing was done on a sample of PBMCs. This chain uses TRBV27 with TRBJ1-1; 7 bases are shared with TRBD1. The TCR sequence derives from a woman in her twenties or thirties in good health and CMV-seropositive. CDR3 protein: CASSSDPGGNTEAFF. DNA for the CDR3: TGTGCCAGCAGTTCGGACCCAGGGGGGAACACTGAAGCTTTCTTT.